The 32 T cell receptor beta chains in this list originate from one sample, sequenced in a study of blood T cell repertoires in COVID-19. The method was immunoSEQ multiplex PCR; TCRdb's version includes in-frame clones alone and lacks a portion of them. This table holds around 170,000 clones, about 86% found once. The sequencing sample was made of peripheral blood. The receptor set was obtained from a woman younger than 45 with active or convalescent COVID-19.

The rearrangement joins TRBV7-6 to TRBJ1-2; unclear D gene. The CDR3 spans 13 residues. V gave up 1 base and J gave up 4 bases, with 7 bases separating them. Germline assignment: CDR1 SGHVS and CDR2 FNYEAQ. The DNA of the CDR3 is TGTGCCAGCAGCTTAGGAGAGCCCTATGGCTACACCTTC. Protein: CASSLGEPYGYTF.

This clone was counted once. CDR3 loop: CASSLGTGLYGYTF. CDR3 nucleotides: TGTGCCAGCAGCTTAGGGACAGGGCTGTATGGCTACACCTTC. This chain links TRBV11-2 with TRBJ1-2, with 8 bases fitting TRBD1. J was trimmed by 5 bases and V by 1 base; bases with no gene match: 3. The germline V gene has CDR1 SGHAT and CDR2 FQNNGV. The CDR3 consists of 14 residues. Variable domain in full (rest from reference TRBV11-2 and TRBJ1-2): EAGVAQSPRYKIIEKRQSVAFWCNPISGHATLYWYQQILGQGPKLLIQFQNNGVVDDSQLPKDRFSAERLKGVDSTLKIQPAKLEDSAVYLCASSLGTGLYGYTFGSGTRLTVV.

This clone was picked up a small number of times. V gene TRBV19 combines with J gene TRBJ1-5; 9 bases align to TRBD1. The V and J ends lost 6 bases and 7 bases, in that order; junction bases with no gene match: 4. In germline, CDR1 is LNHDA, CDR2 SQIVND (reference sequence). CDR3 size: 13 residues. The CDR3 nucleotides are TGTGCCAGTAGAGGGACAGGGTGGCAGCCCCAGCATTTT. It specifies CASRGTGWQPQHF.

The chain has TRBV6-5 and TRBJ1-3, with 8 bases identical to TRBD1. V lost 6 bases to trimming and J lost 0 bases; unmatched junction nucleotides: 1. Germline V gene data show CDR1 as MNHEY and CDR2 as SVGAGI. This CDR3 is 14 amino acids long. The CDR3 region has the DNA TGTGCCAGCAGGACAGGGGTCTCTGGAAACACCATATATTTT. Translating gives CASRTGVSGNTIYF.

The V gene is TRBV10-3, the J gene TRBJ2-1; perhaps TRBD1 as D (5 bases). Germline CDR1 ENHRY, CDR2 SYGVKD. Trimming removed 2 bases at V and 8 bases at J, with 7 bases between. This CDR3 spans 12 amino acids. The CDR3 loop is CAISERGYEQFF. The CDR3 DNA reads TGTGCCATCAGTGAGAGGGGTTATGAGCAGTTCTTC.

This clone was detected once. The chain recombines TRBV3-1 (or the pseudogene TRBV3-2) with TRBJ2-4; D is unresolved. With 2 bases removed from V and 5 bases from J, the gap between germline ends came to 10 bases. Per the germline V gene, CDR1 is LGHDT and CDR2 is YNNKEL (reference sequence). The CDR3 length is 14 residues. The CDR3 bases are TGTGCCAGCAGCCAATATGACACCCAAAACATTCAGTACTTC. Protein product: CASSQYDTQNIQYF.

CDR3 coding DNA: TGTGCCACCCACGCGATGCGTTCGAAGAATCAGCCCCAGCATTTT. Translation: CATHAMRSKNQPQHF. The genes are TRBV15 and TRBJ1-5; the D is unclear. Trimming removed 8 bases at V and 4 bases at J, with 18 bases between. This CDR3 has 15 residues. Per the germline V gene, CDR1 is LNHNV and CDR2 is YYDKDF (reference sequence).

The chain uses TRBV4-1 and TRBJ2-3, with TRBD2 identical over 8 bases. This CDR3 contains 17 residues. Germline values: CDR1 MGHRA, CDR2 YSYEKL. V lost 0 bases to trimming and J lost 4 bases; unmatched junction nucleotides: 9. DNA for the CDR3: TGCGCCAGCAGCCAAGAAAGGCAAGCGGGAGTGGCAGATACGCAGTATTTT. Protein sequence: CASSQERQAGVADTQYF.

The genes are TRBV4-1 and TRBJ2-6; D may be TRBD1 (5 bases). The length of the CDR3 is 17 residues. Trimming pared 0 bases from V and 0 bases from J, leaving 9 bases between. Germline values: CDR1 MGHRA, CDR2 YSYEKL. CDR3 in amino acids: CASSQDSGNSGANVLTF. The CDR3 DNA reads as TGCGCCAGCAGCCAAGATTCAGGGAACTCTGGGGCCAACGTCCTGACTTTC.

This chain links TRBV11-2 with TRBJ2-7; 7 nucleotides agree with TRBD1. The CDR3 spans 15 residues. The J segment lost 3 bases and the V segment lost 1 base, leaving 6 bases of the junction unmatched. Germline V CDR1 and CDR2: SGHAT, FQNNGV. The CDR3 coding sequence is TGTGCCAGCAGCTTAGGATGGGACAGTTACTACGAGCAGTACTTC. This gives the protein CASSLGWDSYYEQYF.

J is TRBJ1-2 and V is TRBV2, with 10 bases aligning to TRBD1. Looked up from germline, CDR1 is SNHLY and CDR2 is FYNNEI. Trimming cost V 4 bases and J 5 bases; bases outside gene matches: 4. The CDR3 length is 14 residues. CDR3 loop: CASSVGQGLYGYTF. The CDR3, as DNA: TGTGCCAGCAGTGTGGGACAGGGGCTTTATGGCTACACCTTC.

The chain couples TRBV11-2 to TRBJ1-5; 7 nucleotides line up with TRBD1. The CDR3 spans 15 residues. V gave up 5 bases and J gave up 8 bases; unmatched junction bases: 12. In germline, CDR1 is SGHAT, CDR2 FQNNGV. In nucleotides, the CDR3 is TGTGCCAGCAGCCCCACCGGGACAGCAAGGGAGCCCCAGCATTTT. Protein sequence: CASSPTGTAREPQHF.

This sequence joins TRBV21-1 and TRBJ2-7; the table names TRBD1, a call not compared with the DNA. TRBV21-1 is classified as a pseudogene. CDR3 size: 15 residues. CDR3 coding DNA: TGTGCCAGCAGCAAGATACGGGACACCTCCTACGAGCAGTACTTC. Amino acid sequence: CASSKIRDTSYEQYF.

V and J are TRBV7-2 and TRBJ2-3, with 7 bases fitting TRBD2. Looked up from germline, CDR1 is SGHTA and CDR2 is FQGNSA. The CDR3 contains 13 residues. The CDR3 loop reads CAVREGSTDTQYF. In DNA form, the CDR3 reads TGTGCGGTGAGGGAGGGGAGCACAGATACGCAGTATTTT.

The rearrangement links TRBV6-5 to TRBJ2-7; the match to TRBD1 covers 10 bases. The CDR3 totals 13 residues. Germline CDR1 is MNHEY and CDR2 is SVGAGI. The V and J ends lost 5 bases and 4 bases, in that order; junction bases with no gene match: 2. Here the CDR3 DNA reads TGTGCCAGCAGTAGGGACAGGGGATACGAGCAGTACTTC. Its protein product is CASSRDRGYEQYF.

The rearrangement uses TRBV27 and TRBJ1-2, with 7 nucleotides matching TRBD1. This CDR3 has 13 residues. CDR1 is MNHEY and CDR2 is SMNVEV in the germline V gene (reference sequence). V lost 6 bases and J lost 4; bases outside the gene matches: 5. This chain's CDR3 is CASRGTASYGYTF. DNA of the CDR3: TGTGCCAGCAGAGGGACAGCCTCCTATGGCTACACCTTC.

The chain recombines TRBV13 with TRBJ1-2, with a possible D match to TRBD1 (5 bases). In germline, CDR1 is PRHDT, CDR2 FYEKMQ (reference sequence). The CDR3 consists of 12 residues. With 8 bases removed from V and 5 bases from J, the gap between germline ends came to 12 bases. The CDR3 nucleotides are TGTGCCAGCCAAGCTCAGGGATATGGCTACACCTTC. It is translated as CASQAQGYGYTF. Based on the CDR3 plus reference TRBV13 and TRBJ1-2, the full variable domain is AAGVIQSPRHLIKEKRETATLKCYPIPRHDTVYWYQQGPGQDPQFLISFYEKMQSDKGSIPDRFSAQQFSDYHSELNMSSLELGDSALYFCASQAQGYGYTFGSGTRLTVV.

The J gene is TRBJ1-6, the V gene TRBV5-8; 9 nucleotides match TRBD1. CDR3 size: 14 residues. The germline V gene has CDR1 SGHTS and CDR2 YDEGEE. After removal of 7 bases from V and 10 bases from J, the junction contained 9 bases not matched to a gene. For the CDR3, the DNA is TGTGCCAGCCTTAAACAGGGGGCGCGATCACCCCTCCACTTT. This gives the protein CASLKQGARSPLHF.

This clone has just one count. The rearrangement links TRBV6-5 to TRBJ2-3; tentative D call: TRBD1 (6 bases). CDR3 length: 15 residues. Germline V gene sequence: CDR1 MNHEY, CDR2 SVGAGI. Between the trimmed V and J ends, which lost 4 bases and 1 base, there was a span of 12 bases. The CDR3 protein is CASSSGVARTDTQYF. In DNA, the CDR3 is TGTGCCAGCAGTTCAGGGGTCGCGCGCACAGATACGCAGTATTTT.

The rearrangement links TRBV11-3 to TRBJ2-5; D perhaps matches TRBD1 (6 bases). Trimming took 0 bases from V and 6 from J, leaving 11 bases between them. This CDR3 is 14 amino acids long. Per the germline V gene, CDR1 is SGHNT and CDR2 is YENEEA. CDR3 sequence reads: CASSLDTDRQTQYF. CDR3 bases: TGTGCCAGCAGCTTAGATACCGACAGGCAGACCCAGTACTTC.

The chain links TRBV7-9 to TRBJ1-2; 8 bases are a match to TRBD1. In germline, CDR1 is SEHNR, CDR2 FQNEAQ (reference sequence). The CDR3 length is 16 residues. Germline trimming cut 5 bases from V and 0 bases from J; bases unmatched to any gene: 8. In DNA form, the CDR3 reads TGTGCCAGCAGCACAGGGGGGGCCGGGGCTAACTATGGCTACACCTTC. Protein sequence: CASSTGGAGANYGYTF.

This clone has only one observation. The chain carries TRBV7-9 and TRBJ2-7, with 12 bases aligning to TRBD2. The V and J ends lost 5 bases and 5 bases, in that order; junction bases with no gene match: 7. CDR3 length: 15 residues. Germline V gives CDR1 SEHNR, CDR2 FQNEAQ (reference sequence). CDR3 sequence (DNA): TGTGCCAGCAGCCCGGCGACTAGCGGGGGCCACGAGCAGTACTTC. Amino acid sequence: CASSPATSGGHEQYF.

The CDR3 reads CASRSGAGVNTEAFF. The CDR3 region has the DNA TGTGCCAGCAGATCTGGGGCGGGGGTGAACACTGAAGCTTTCTTT. The chain has TRBV5-4 and TRBJ1-1; D perhaps matches TRBD1 (5 bases). Germline values: CDR1 SGHNT, CDR2 YYREEE (reference sequence). V was shortened by 5 bases and J by 0 bases, with 14 bases between the two germline ends. CDR3 length equals 15 residues.

This sequence joins TRBV6-5 and TRBJ1-2; the D gene is possibly TRBD1 (5 bases). Germline V gene sequence: CDR1 MNHEY, CDR2 SVGAGI. The V end lost 5 bases, the J end lost 1 base, and 11 bases lay between the germline ends. The CDR3 length is 14 residues. For the CDR3, the DNA is TGTGCCAGCAGTCGCAGGGTAGATAACTATGGCTACACCTTC. The encoded protein is CASSRRVDNYGYTF.

V gene TRBV27 combines with J gene TRBJ2-1, with 14 bases fitting TRBD2. The CDR3 has 14 residues. Germline-derived CDR1 and CDR2 are MNHEY and SMNVEV (reference sequence). J gave up 9 bases and V 6 bases, and 4 bases lay outside the gene matches. Here the CDR3 DNA reads TGTGCCAGCAGGACTAGCGGGGGGGCTGTTGAGCAGTTCTTC. Its protein product is CASRTSGGAVEQFF.

The rearrangement uses TRBV27 and TRBJ2-1; 9 bases are a match to TRBD2. CDR3 size: 17 residues. Losses at the gene ends were 4 bases for V and 8 bases for J; bases not matched to a gene: 15. Looked up from germline, CDR1 is MNHEY and CDR2 is SMNVEV (reference sequence). CDR3 bases: TGTGCCAGCAGTTCACGGAGCGGGGGGACGAGTATGGATGAGCAGTTCTTC. Its protein product is CASSSRSGGTSMDEQFF.

The chain uses TRBV2 and TRBJ2-5; maybe TRBD2 (6 bases). The CDR3 length is 12 residues. Germline CDR1 SNHLY, CDR2 FYNNEI. V lost 4 bases, J lost 11 bases, and 14 bases lay in between. CDR3 DNA: TGTGCCAGCAGTGTGGTGGCGGCGGGGCAGTACTTC. Amino acids: CASSVVAAGQYF.

This clone was detected a few times. The chain uses TRBV10-3 and TRBJ2-1; 8 positions match TRBD2. This CDR3 has 15 amino acids. Unmatched junction bases numbered 8, after V lost 3 bases and J lost 7 bases. The germline V gene encodes CDR1 ENHRY and CDR2 SYGVKD. CDR3 sequence: CAISEGREAGNEQFF. For the CDR3, the DNA is TGTGCCATCAGTGAAGGGCGGGAGGCGGGTAATGAGCAGTTCTTC.

The V call is TRBV19, the J call TRBJ1-4; D is unclear. Germline V gene lookup returns CDR1 LNHDA and CDR2 SQIVND (reference sequence). With 3 bases removed from V and 5 bases from J, the gap between germline ends came to 10 bases. The CDR3 has 14 amino acids. The CDR3 DNA reads as TGTGCCAGTAGTATGGAGTCCGCGAATGAAAAACTGTTTTTT. Translating gives CASSMESANEKLFF.

This sequence joins TRBV6-7 and TRBJ2-5; D gene unclear. TRBV6-7 is filed as an ORF, its function uncertain. V lost 8 bases, J lost 5 bases, and 6 bases lay in between. The CDR3 runs to 10 residues. The CDR3 bases are TGTGCCAGCGCCAGTGAGACCCAGTACTTC. Translated: CASASETQYF.

The V gene is TRBV7-9, the J gene TRBJ1-2; perhaps TRBD1 as D (5 bases). The CDR3 is 12 residues long. Germline lookup yields CDR1 SEHNR and CDR2 FQNEAQ (reference sequence). Trimming cost V 7 bases and J 6 bases, with 12 bases left between them. This chain's CDR3 is CASIIGGDGYTF. The CDR3 bases are TGTGCCAGCATCATCGGGGGGGATGGCTACACCTTC.

V gene TRBV10-2 combines with J gene TRBJ1-4; 11 bases align to TRBD1. Germline CDR1 reads WSHSY; CDR2 reads SAAADI. V gave up 6 bases and J gave up 8 bases; unmatched junction bases: 8. The CDR3 contains 15 residues. The DNA of the CDR3 is TGCGCCAGCAGATCGCCCGGGACAGGGGGGGAAAAACTGTTTTTT. Its protein product is CASRSPGTGGEKLFF.